This passage covers 10 T cell receptor beta chains from one sample sequenced in a study of radiotherapy plus CTLA-4 blockade in lung cancer. Clones were sequenced by immunoSEQ multiplex PCR, and TCRdb holds only the in-frame ones, with some missing. The repertoire has over 60,000 clones, around 84% of them found once; the top ten carry over 0.75%. Source: peripheral blood, taken from a patient treated with radiotherapy plus ipilimumab. These TCRs come from a human donor with non-small cell lung cancer who had stable disease on radiotherapy plus ipilimumab.

The chain uses TRBV30 and TRBJ1-6; possibly TRBD1 for D (6 bases). The germline CDR1 and CDR2 sequences are GTSNPN and SVGIG (reference sequence). The CDR3 extends over 15 amino acids. V shed 4 bases and J shed 10 bases, with 20 bases lying between them. The CDR3 nucleotides are TGTGCCTGGACCCTAGGGGGGATCGTGGTCTCACCCCTCCACTTT. Translating it yields CAWTLGGIVVSPLHF.

V usage is TRBV9 and J usage is TRBJ1-2, with 9 bases identical to TRBD1. This CDR3 is 17 amino acids long. V lost 1 base, J lost 3 bases, and 10 bases stayed unmatched. Germline V CDR1 and CDR2: SGDLS, YYNGEE. CDR3 amino acids: CASSVSRTGEEDYGYTF. DNA of the CDR3: TGTGCCAGCAGCGTATCCCGGACAGGGGAAGAGGACTATGGCTACACCTTC.

The chain employs TRBV5-6 and TRBJ2-7; possible D gene TRBD1, 6 bases. Trimming took 4 bases from V and 2 from J, leaving 16 bases between them. CDR1 is SGHDT, CDR2 YYEEEE, per germline. This CDR3 has 15 residues. CDR3 region: CASSRTAAATYEQYF. As DNA, the CDR3 is TGTGCCAGCAGCCGGACAGCGGCGGCCACCTACGAGCAGTACTTC. The variable domain in full, with the rest retrieved from reference TRBV5-6 and TRBJ2-7, is DAGVTQSPTHLIKTRGQQVTLRCSPKSGHDTVSWYQQALGQGPQFIFQYYEEEERQRGNFPDRFSGHQFPNYSSELNVNALLLGDSALYLCASSRTAAATYEQYFGPGTRLTVT.

The V gene is TRBV27, the J gene TRBJ2-3; maybe TRBD1 (6 bases). CDR3 length equals 14 residues. V was shortened by 2 bases and J by 1 base, with 7 bases between the two germline ends. The germline CDR1 and CDR2 sequences are MNHEY and SMNVEV (reference sequence). CDR3 residues: CASSLNRGTDTQYF. The CDR3 DNA reads TGTGCCAGCAGTTTAAACAGGGGCACAGATACGCAGTATTTT.

As to this clone: The junction and the germline gene differ at one end; a read error may be behind it. The gene calls are TRBV9 and TRBJ2-5, with D perhaps matching TRBD2 (5 bases). This CDR3 contains 13 residues. From germline, CDR1 is SGDLS and CDR2 YYNGEE. CDR3: CASSSGWRETRYF. CDR3 sequence (DNA): TGTGCCAGCAGCTCGGGGTGGAGAGAGACCCGGTACTTC. The complete variable domain, with remaining parts taken from reference TRBV9 and TRBJ2-5, reads DSGVTQTPKHLITATGQRVTLRCSPRSGDLSVYWYQQSLDQGLQFLIQYYNGEERAKGNILERFSAQQFPDLHSELNLSSLELGDSALYFCASSSGWRETRYFGPGTRLLVL.

V gene TRBV18 combines with J gene TRBJ2-1; TRBD1 matches at 10 bases. Germline CDR1 is KGHSH and CDR2 is LQKENI. The CDR3 consists of 17 residues. The V and J ends lost 1 base and 7 bases, in that order; junction bases with no gene match: 10. As DNA, the CDR3 is TGTGCCAGCTCACCACGTTTGGGGACAGGGGTTGATAATGAGCAGTTCTTC. Translating it yields CASSPRLGTGVDNEQFF.

The V gene is TRBV19, the J gene TRBJ2-5; TRBD2 aligns across 7 bases. In germline, CDR1 is LNHDA, CDR2 SQIVND (reference sequence). Trimming at V came to 3 bases and at J to 1 base, leaving 5 bases not matched to a gene. The CDR3 loop spans 15 amino acids. The CDR3 sequence is CASSIQGGAQETQYF. The CDR3 DNA is TGTGCCAGTAGTATTCAGGGAGGGGCCCAAGAGACCCAGTACTTC.

This sequence joins TRBV27 and TRBJ2-1; maybe TRBD2 (6 bases). The germline gives CDR1 MNHEY, CDR2 SMNVEV (reference sequence). The CDR3 is 12 residues long. The V gene lost 3 bases and the J gene lost 10 bases, with 10 bases spanning the gap. The CDR3 loop reads CASSFRGDEQFF. Here the CDR3 DNA reads TGTGCCAGCAGTTTCCGCGGGGACGAGCAGTTCTTC.

The V and J genes are TRBV10-3 and TRBJ2-7; no firm D call. Trimming left V 3 bases short and J 2 bases short, with 8 bases between. The CDR3 consists of 13 residues. Germline lookup yields CDR1 ENHRY and CDR2 SYGVKD. CDR3 DNA sequence: TGTGCCATCAGTGAAGGTCAGGCCTACGAGCAGTACTTC. Residues: CAISEGQAYEQYF.

The sample holds a few counts of this clone. The J gene is TRBJ2-4, the V gene TRBV14, with 11 bases lining up with TRBD2. J was trimmed by 2 bases and V by 4 bases; bases with no gene match: 13. The germline CDR1 and CDR2 sequences are SGHDN and FVKESK. The CDR3 totals 19 residues. CDR3 amino acids: CASSPKQSSGRRSKNIQYF. The CDR3 region has the DNA TGTGCCAGCAGCCCTAAACAGTCTAGCGGGAGGCGATCCAAAAACATTCAGTACTTC. Combining the CDR3 with reference TRBV14 and TRBJ2-4 gives the whole variable domain EAGVTQFPSHSVIEKGQTVTLRCDPISGHDNLYWYRRVMGKEIKFLLHFVKESKQDESGMPNNRFLAERTGGTYSTLKVQPAELEDSGVYFCASSPKQSSGRRSKNIQYFGAGTRLSVL.